One and the same sample provided the 20 T cell receptor beta chains below, sequenced in a study of cytomegalovirus exposure and HLA in healthy donors (dated by TCRdb to the late 2010s). Library method: the immunoSEQ multiplex PCR assay. For the multiplex PCR, a mixture combining 60 forward primers for TCR Vbeta segments and 13 reverse primers for TCR Jbeta segments was used. TCRdb obtained this table from immuneACCESS and retained in-frame rearrangements with V and J assigned. These tables miss some clones; where compared with another copy, unresolved V genes account for less than half of the shortfall, and the remainder is unexplained. Present in this sample are about 110,000 clones, 75% of which were seen just once. The top ten clones comprise approximately 2.8% of the sample. Sequenced: PBMCs. The receptors shown here come from a male donor in good health and CMV-seropositive.

This clone was observed once. This sequence joins TRBV7-9 and TRBJ2-3; D is ambiguous. The germline CDR1 and CDR2 sequences are SEHNR and FQNEAQ (reference sequence). The CDR3 covers 11 residues. V shed 5 bases and J shed 6 bases, with 6 bases lying between them. In DNA, the CDR3 is TGTGCCAGCAGCCCCAGGGATACGCAGTATTTT. Amino acid sequence: CASSPRDTQYF.

The chain joins TRBV5-1 to TRBJ2-7, with 12 bases matching TRBD1. This CDR3 is 17 amino acids long. Germline V lookup: CDR1 SGHRS, CDR2 YFSETQ. Unmatched junction bases numbered 14, after V lost 6 bases and J lost 4 bases. The CDR3 DNA sequence: TGCGCCAGCACCCTTAGGGGACAGGGGGCGCAGGGTTACGAGCAGTACTTC. Protein product: CASTLRGQGAQGYEQYF.

In its sample, this clone was seen a few times. The genes are TRBV6-5 and TRBJ1-1; TRBD1 agrees at 7 bases. Germline-derived CDR1 and CDR2 are MNHEY and SVGAGI. CDR3 length equals 13 residues. Losses at the gene ends were 6 bases for V and 0 bases for J; bases not matched to a gene: 1. CDR3 sequence (DNA): TGTGCCAGCAGGACAGGGTTGAACACTGAAGCTTTCTTT. Translated: CASRTGLNTEAFF.

V and J are TRBV21-1 and TRBJ2-5; TRBD1, the D gene given by the table, was not confirmed from the DNA. TRBV21-1 constitutes a pseudogene. The CDR3 spans 14 residues. CDR3 sequence (DNA): TGTGCCAGCAGCAAAGTATACAGGGAAGAGACCCAGTACTTC. Amino acid sequence: CASSKVYREETQYF.

V is TRBV6-4 and J is TRBJ2-3, with 8 positions matching TRBD2. V was pared by 2 bases and J by 7 bases, with 11 bases of the junction left unmatched. The CDR3 extends over 16 amino acids. Germline loops: CDR1 MRHNA, CDR2 SNTAGT. The DNA for the CDR3 is TGTGCCAGCAGTGACATCGGGGGGGGTAGTACAAATACGCAGTATTTT. Translated: CASSDIGGGSTNTQYF.

V usage is TRBV4-1 and J usage is TRBJ2-7; TRBD2 aligns across 7 bases. Germline V gene lookup returns CDR1 MGHRA and CDR2 YSYEKL. The CDR3 covers 16 residues. J was trimmed by 2 bases and V by 1 base; bases with no gene match: 8. CDR3 nucleotide sequence: TGCGCCAGCAGCCAAGGTGTTTCTAGCGGACCCTACGAGCAGTACTTC. As protein: CASSQGVSSGPYEQYF.

This rearrangement joins TRBV28 to TRBJ2-7, with 7 bases matching TRBD1. V lost 8 bases and J lost 0; bases outside the gene matches: 7. The CDR3 is made up of 14 amino acids. The germline V gene encodes CDR1 MDHEN and CDR2 SYDVKM. The CDR3 nucleotides are TGTGCCAGCGCCGGGACAGCCTTCTCCTACGAGCAGTACTTC. This sequence encodes CASAGTAFSYEQYF.

The genes are TRBV2 and TRBJ2-7; the D gene is possibly TRBD2 (6 bases). V lost 8 bases and J lost 5, with 16 bases in between. The V gene's germline CDR1 is SNHLY and CDR2 FYNNEI. The CDR3 has 13 amino acids. The CDR3 loop reads CASVRGGMDEQYF. The CDR3 nucleotides are TGTGCCAGCGTAAGGGGAGGTATGGACGAGCAGTACTTC.

The V gene is TRBV6-5, the J gene TRBJ2-3; the match to TRBD2 covers 11 bases. The V segment lost 6 bases and the J segment 1 base; nucleotides outside the gene matches: 0. The CDR3 is 14 amino acids. Per the germline V gene, CDR1 is MNHEY and CDR2 is SVGAGI. The DNA for the CDR3 is TGTGCCAGCAGACTAGCGGGGGGCACAGATACGCAGTATTTT. Its translation: CASRLAGGTDTQYF.

The J gene is TRBJ2-1, the V gene TRBV27; 8 bases map to TRBD2. Germline values: CDR1 MNHEY, CDR2 SMNVEV (reference sequence). The J segment lost 8 bases and the V segment lost 2 bases, leaving 8 bases of the junction unmatched. This CDR3 is 15 amino acids long. CDR3 DNA: TGTGCCAGCAGTTTAAAGGCGGCGGGAGGACATGAGCAGTTCTTC. Its translation: CASSLKAAGGHEQFF.

The chain employs TRBV14 and TRBJ2-5; 14 bases are shared with TRBD2. Germline loops: CDR1 SGHDN, CDR2 FVKESK. The CDR3 has 17 amino acids. The V and J ends lost 5 bases and 5 bases, in that order; junction bases with no gene match: 10. Here the CDR3 reads CASSRLAGGPRGETQYF. The DNA for the CDR3 is TGTGCCAGCAGCAGACTAGCGGGAGGGCCGAGAGGGGAGACCCAGTACTTC.

In regard to this clone: A read error may produce the germline difference seen at one junction end. The chain employs TRBV18 and TRBJ1-5; D not certain. The CDR3 runs to 15 residues. Germline V gene sequence: CDR1 KGHSH, CDR2 LQKENI. DNA for the CDR3: TGTGCCAGCTCACCTGCGGGGTTGGGCAATAAGCCCCAGCATTTT. It encodes CASSPAGLGNKPQHF.

J is TRBJ2-1 and V is TRBV6-1; 7 nucleotides match TRBD2. The CDR3 runs 14 residues. The trim removed 11 bases at V and 6 bases at J, leaving 13 bases unmatched. Germline V CDR1 and CDR2: MNHNS, SASEGT. The CDR3, as DNA: TGTGCCGTAAATGAACCGGGAGGCAGCAATGAGCAGTTCTTC. This encodes CAVNEPGGSNEQFF.

This chain links TRBV19 with TRBJ1-5, with no clear D. The V end lost 3 bases, the J end lost 3 bases, and 12 bases lay between the germline ends. Germline-derived CDR1 and CDR2 are LNHDA and SQIVND (reference sequence). This CDR3 has 15 residues. Written as DNA, the CDR3 is TGTGCCAGTAGTATTACGGTCACCTCCAATCAGCCCCAGCATTTT. Residues: CASSITVTSNQPQHF.

This clone was observed a handful of times. V usage is TRBV7-2 and J usage is TRBJ1-2; D is unclear. The CDR3 has 16 amino acids. V lost 0 bases, J lost 3 bases, and 14 bases lay in between. The germline CDR1 and CDR2 sequences are SGHTA and FQGNSA. The CDR3 sequence: CASSLASGRFHYGYTF. Written as DNA, the CDR3 is TGTGCCAGCAGCTTAGCGTCAGGCAGGTTCCACTATGGCTACACCTTC.

The genes are TRBV7-3 and TRBJ2-2; 7 nucleotides match TRBD2. V lost 3 bases, J lost 0 bases, and 7 bases stayed unmatched. In germline, CDR1 is SGHTA, CDR2 FQGTGA. This CDR3 is built from 17 residues. CDR3 sequence: CASSFHPSGPNTGELFF. CDR3 DNA sequence: TGTGCCAGCAGCTTCCACCCTAGCGGACCGAACACCGGGGAGCTGTTTTTT.

The genes are TRBV30 and TRBJ1-2, with 9 bases that match TRBD1. CDR3 length equals 17 residues. Germline CDR1 and CDR2: GTSNPN and SVGIG (reference sequence). The J segment lost 4 bases and the V segment lost 3 bases, leaving 15 bases of the junction unmatched. The CDR3 nucleotides read TGTGCCTGGAGAAATGCGCTGCGGGACAGGGTTCGCTATGGCTACACCTTC. It is translated as CAWRNALRDRVRYGYTF.

This chain uses TRBV11-2 with TRBJ2-5, with TRBD2 matching over 7 bases. The ends lost 5 bases at V and 5 bases at J; junction bases unmatched: 20. Germline V CDR1 and CDR2: SGHAT, FQNNGV. The CDR3 runs to 18 residues. DNA of the CDR3: TGTGCCAGCAGCAATATGGGGCAGGGCGGGGGACGGGGGGAGACCCAGTACTTC. It specifies CASSNMGQGGGRGETQYF.

This chain joins TRBV13 and TRBJ2-7, with D tentatively TRBD1 (6 bases). Germline lookup yields CDR1 PRHDT and CDR2 FYEKMQ (reference sequence). There are 14 residues in the CDR3. Deletions cut 4 bases from V and 5 bases from J, with 15 bases between. CDR3 coding DNA: TGTGCCAGCAGCTCGACAGGTGTATCGCACGAGCAGTACTTC. Protein: CASSSTGVSHEQYF.

The J gene is TRBJ1-1, the V gene TRBV5-1, with D unresolved. Trimming cost V 0 bases and J 0 bases, with 3 bases left between them. Germline V gives CDR1 SGHRS, CDR2 YFSETQ. This CDR3 comprises 13 residues. CDR3 DNA: TGCGCCAGCAGCTTGGTAGTGAACACTGAAGCTTTCTTT. Encoded protein: CASSLVVNTEAFF.